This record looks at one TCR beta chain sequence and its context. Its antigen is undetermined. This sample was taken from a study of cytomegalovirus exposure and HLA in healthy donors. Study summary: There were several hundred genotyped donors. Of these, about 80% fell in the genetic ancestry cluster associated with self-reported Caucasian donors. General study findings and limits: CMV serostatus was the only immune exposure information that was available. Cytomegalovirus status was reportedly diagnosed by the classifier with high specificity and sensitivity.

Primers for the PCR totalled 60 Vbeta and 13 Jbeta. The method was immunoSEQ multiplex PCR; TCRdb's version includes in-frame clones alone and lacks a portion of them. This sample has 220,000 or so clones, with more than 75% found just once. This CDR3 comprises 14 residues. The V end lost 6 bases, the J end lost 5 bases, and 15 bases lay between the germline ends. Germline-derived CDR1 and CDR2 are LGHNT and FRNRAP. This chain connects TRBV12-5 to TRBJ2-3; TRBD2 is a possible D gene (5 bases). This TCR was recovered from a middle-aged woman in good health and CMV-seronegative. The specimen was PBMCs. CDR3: CASGHPQAGDTQYF. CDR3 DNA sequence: TGTGCTAGTGGCCATCCCCAGGCGGGAGATACGCAGTATTTT.